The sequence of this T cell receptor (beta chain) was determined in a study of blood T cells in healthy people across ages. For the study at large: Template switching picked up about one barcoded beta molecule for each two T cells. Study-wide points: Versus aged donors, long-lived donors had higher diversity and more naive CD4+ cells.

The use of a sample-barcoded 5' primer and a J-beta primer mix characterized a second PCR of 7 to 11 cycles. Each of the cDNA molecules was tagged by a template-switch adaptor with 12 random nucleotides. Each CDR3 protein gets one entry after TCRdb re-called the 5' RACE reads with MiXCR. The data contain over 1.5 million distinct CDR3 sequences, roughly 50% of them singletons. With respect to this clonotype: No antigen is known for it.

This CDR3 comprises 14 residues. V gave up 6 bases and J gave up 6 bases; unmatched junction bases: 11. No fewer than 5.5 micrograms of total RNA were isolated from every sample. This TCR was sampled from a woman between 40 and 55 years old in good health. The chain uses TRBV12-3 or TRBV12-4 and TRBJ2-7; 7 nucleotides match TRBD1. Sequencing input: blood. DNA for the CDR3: TGTGCCAGCAGGCAAGAGACAGGGACGGGCGAGCAGTACTTC. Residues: CASRQETGTGEQYF.